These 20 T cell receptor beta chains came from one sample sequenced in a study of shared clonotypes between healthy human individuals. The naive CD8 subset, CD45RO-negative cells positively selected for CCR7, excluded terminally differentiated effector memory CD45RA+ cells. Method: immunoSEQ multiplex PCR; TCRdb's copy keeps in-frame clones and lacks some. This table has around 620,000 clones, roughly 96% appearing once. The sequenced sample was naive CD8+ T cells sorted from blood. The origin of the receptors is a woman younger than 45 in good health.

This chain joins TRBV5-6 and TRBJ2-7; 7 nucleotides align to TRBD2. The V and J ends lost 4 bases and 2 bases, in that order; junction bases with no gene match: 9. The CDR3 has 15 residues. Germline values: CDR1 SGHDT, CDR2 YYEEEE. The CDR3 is CASSNTTSSTYEQYF. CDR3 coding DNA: TGTGCCAGCAGCAATACGACTAGCTCGACCTACGAGCAGTACTTC.

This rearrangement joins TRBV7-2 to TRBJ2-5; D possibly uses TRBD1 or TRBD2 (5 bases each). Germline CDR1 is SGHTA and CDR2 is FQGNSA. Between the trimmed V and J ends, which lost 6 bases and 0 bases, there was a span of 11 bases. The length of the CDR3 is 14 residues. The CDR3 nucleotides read TGTGCCAGCAGGGCACAGGAGGACCAAGAGACCCAGTACTTC. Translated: CASRAQEDQETQYF.

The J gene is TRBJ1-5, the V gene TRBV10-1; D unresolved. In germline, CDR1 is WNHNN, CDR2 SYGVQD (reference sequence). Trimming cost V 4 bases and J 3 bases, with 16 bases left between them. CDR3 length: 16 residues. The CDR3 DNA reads TGCGCCAGCAGTGTGCGGAGGAATGGACTCAATCAGCCCCAGCATTTT. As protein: CASSVRRNGLNQPQHF.

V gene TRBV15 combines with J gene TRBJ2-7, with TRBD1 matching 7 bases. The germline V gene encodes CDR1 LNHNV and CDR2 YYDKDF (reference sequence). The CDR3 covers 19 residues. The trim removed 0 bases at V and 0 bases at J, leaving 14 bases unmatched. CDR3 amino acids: CATSRESRRGGDPSYEQYF. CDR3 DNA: TGTGCCACCAGCAGAGAGAGTCGACGAGGGGGCGACCCCTCCTACGAGCAGTACTTC.

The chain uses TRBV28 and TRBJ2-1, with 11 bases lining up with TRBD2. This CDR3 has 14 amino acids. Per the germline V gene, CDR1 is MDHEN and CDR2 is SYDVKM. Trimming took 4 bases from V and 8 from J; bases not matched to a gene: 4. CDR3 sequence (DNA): TGTGCCAGCAGTTCCGGGACTAGCGGCCATGAGCAGTTCTTC. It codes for CASSSGTSGHEQFF.

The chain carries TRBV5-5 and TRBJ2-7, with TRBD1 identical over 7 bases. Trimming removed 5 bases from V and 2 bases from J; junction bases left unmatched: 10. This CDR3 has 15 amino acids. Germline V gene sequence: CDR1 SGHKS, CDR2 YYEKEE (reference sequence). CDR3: CASSPDRIPTYEQYF. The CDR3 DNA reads TGTGCCAGCAGTCCGGACAGGATCCCTACCTACGAGCAGTACTTC.

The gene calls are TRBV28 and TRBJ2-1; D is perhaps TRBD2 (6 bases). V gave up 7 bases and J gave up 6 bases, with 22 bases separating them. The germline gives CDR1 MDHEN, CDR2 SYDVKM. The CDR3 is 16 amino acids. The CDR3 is CASMSRGSGYTNEQFF. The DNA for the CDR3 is TGTGCCAGCATGAGCCGGGGGTCTGGATACACCAATGAGCAGTTCTTC.

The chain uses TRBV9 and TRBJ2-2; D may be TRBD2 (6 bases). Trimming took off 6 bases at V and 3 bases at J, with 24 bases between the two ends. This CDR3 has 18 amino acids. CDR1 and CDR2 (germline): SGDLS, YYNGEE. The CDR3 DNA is TGTGCCAGCACCCATCCTCTTTGGAATCTAGCGTACACCGGGGAGCTGTTTTTT. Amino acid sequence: CASTHPLWNLAYTGELFF.

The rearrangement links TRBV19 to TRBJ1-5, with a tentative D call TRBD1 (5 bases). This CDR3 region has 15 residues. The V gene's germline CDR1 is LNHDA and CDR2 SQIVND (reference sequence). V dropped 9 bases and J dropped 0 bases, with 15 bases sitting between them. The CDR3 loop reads CASAGWDGSNQPQHF. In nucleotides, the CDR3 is TGTGCCAGCGCGGGGTGGGACGGTAGCAATCAGCCCCAGCATTTT.

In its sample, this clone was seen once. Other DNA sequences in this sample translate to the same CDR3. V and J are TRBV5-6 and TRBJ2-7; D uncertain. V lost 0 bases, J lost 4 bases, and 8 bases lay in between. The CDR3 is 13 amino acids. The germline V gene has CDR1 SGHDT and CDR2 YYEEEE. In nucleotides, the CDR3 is TGTGCCAGCAGCTTGGAGGCCGCATACGAGCAGTACTTC. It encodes CASSLEAAYEQYF.

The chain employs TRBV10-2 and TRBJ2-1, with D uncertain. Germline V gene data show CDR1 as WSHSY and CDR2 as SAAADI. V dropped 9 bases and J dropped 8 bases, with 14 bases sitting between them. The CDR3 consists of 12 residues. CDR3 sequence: CASQPYVDEQFF. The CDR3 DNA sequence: TGCGCCAGTCAGCCCTACGTCGATGAGCAGTTCTTC.

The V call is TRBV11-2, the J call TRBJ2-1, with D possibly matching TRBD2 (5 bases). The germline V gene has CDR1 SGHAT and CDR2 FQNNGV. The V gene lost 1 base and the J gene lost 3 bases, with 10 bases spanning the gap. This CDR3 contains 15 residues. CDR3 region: CASSLAAEYYNEQFF. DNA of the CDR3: TGTGCCAGCAGCTTAGCAGCGGAATACTACAATGAGCAGTTCTTC.

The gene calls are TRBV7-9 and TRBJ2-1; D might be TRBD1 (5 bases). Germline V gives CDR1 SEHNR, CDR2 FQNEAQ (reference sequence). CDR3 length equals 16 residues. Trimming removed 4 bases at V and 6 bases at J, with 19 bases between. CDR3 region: CASSSTTATTFNEQFF. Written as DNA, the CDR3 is TGTGCCAGCAGCTCGACGACAGCGACCACATTCAATGAGCAGTTCTTC.

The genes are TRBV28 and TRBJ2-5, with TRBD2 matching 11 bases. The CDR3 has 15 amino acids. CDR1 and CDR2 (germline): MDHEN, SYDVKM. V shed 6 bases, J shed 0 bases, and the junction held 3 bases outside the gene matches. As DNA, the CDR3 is TGTGCCAGCAGCTGGACTAGCGGGCACCAAGAGACCCAGTACTTC. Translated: CASSWTSGHQETQYF.

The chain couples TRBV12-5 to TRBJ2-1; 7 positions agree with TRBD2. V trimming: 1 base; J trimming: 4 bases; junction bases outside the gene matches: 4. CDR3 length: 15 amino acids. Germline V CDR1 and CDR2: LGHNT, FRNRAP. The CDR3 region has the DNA TGTGCTAGTGGTTTGGGACTAGCTGATTACAATGAGCAGTTCTTC. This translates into CASGLGLADYNEQFF.

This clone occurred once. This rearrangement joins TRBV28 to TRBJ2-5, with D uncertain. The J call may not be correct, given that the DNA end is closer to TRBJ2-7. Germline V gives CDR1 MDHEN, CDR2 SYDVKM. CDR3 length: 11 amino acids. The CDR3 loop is CASSVYYEQYF. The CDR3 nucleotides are TGTGCCAGCAGTGTATACTACGAGCAGTACTTC.

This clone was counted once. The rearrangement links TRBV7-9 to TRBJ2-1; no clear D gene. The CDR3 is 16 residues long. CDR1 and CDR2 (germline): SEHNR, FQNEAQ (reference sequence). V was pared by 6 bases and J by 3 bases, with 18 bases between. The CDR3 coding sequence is TGTGCCAGCAGGTCCGGGCCAACTAAAGGCTACAATGAGCAGTTCTTC. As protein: CASRSGPTKGYNEQFF.

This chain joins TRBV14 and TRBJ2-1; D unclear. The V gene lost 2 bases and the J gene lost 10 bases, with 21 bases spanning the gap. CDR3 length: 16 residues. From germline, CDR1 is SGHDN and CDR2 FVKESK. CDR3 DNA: TGTGCCAGCAGCCAATTTCAAGCCGCCTCATTGAAGGAGCAGTTCTTC. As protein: CASSQFQAASLKEQFF.

In DNA, the CDR3 is TGTGCCAGCAGTAGCGGGACTAGCGGGAGAAGGGGCACCGGGGAGCTGTTTTTT. Protein sequence: CASSSGTSGRRGTGELFF. The V gene is TRBV27, the J gene TRBJ2-2; 14 nucleotides agree with TRBD2. Looked up from germline, CDR1 is MNHEY and CDR2 is SMNVEV (reference sequence). This CDR3 is 18 amino acids long. The trim removed 5 bases at V and 4 bases at J, leaving 9 bases unmatched.

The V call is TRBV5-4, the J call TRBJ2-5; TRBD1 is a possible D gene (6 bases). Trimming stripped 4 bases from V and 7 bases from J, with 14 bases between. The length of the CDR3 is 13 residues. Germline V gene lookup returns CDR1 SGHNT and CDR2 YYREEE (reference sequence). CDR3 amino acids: CASSGDKAGTQYF. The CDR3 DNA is TGTGCCAGCAGCGGGGACAAAGCAGGGACCCAGTACTTC.